The 27 T cell receptor beta chains given below trace back to one sample, sequenced in a study of blood T cell repertoires in COVID-19. TCRdb's table, derived via immunoSEQ multiplex PCR, lists solely in-frame clones and lacks some. The sample lists tens of thousands of clones; about 76% were seen once. Sequenced sample: peripheral blood. All receptors come from a man older than 75 with active or convalescent COVID-19.

The rearrangement uses TRBV6-1 and TRBJ1-2; possible D gene TRBD1, 5 bases. The CDR3 loop spans 14 amino acids. Germline lookup yields CDR1 MNHNS and CDR2 SASEGT. The V end lost 3 bases, the J end lost 4 bases, and 12 bases lay between the germline ends. CDR3 DNA: TGTGCCAGCAGTGATTACAGGAGACCCTATGGCTACACCTTC. Amino acid sequence: CASSDYRRPYGYTF.

The rearrangement links TRBV24-1 to TRBJ2-7; D is perhaps TRBD1 (5 bases). Germline CDR1 and CDR2: KGHDR and SFDVKD. Trimming shortened V by 9 bases and J by 5 bases, and 19 bases separated the two germline ends. The CDR3 spans 14 residues. The CDR3 region is CATPETVTEDEQYF. The DNA for the CDR3 is TGTGCCACCCCTGAGACAGTGACGGAAGACGAGCAGTACTTC.

The rearrangement uses TRBV5-1 and TRBJ1-2; a weak D match, TRBD1 (5 bases). V lost 2 bases, J lost 8 bases, and 19 bases lay in between. This CDR3 has 15 residues. Germline CDR1 SGHRS, CDR2 YFSETQ. The CDR3 here is CASSFLGQGGFGYTF. As DNA, the CDR3 is TGCGCCAGCAGCTTCTTGGGGCAGGGAGGTTTCGGCTACACCTTC.

The J gene is TRBJ1-1, the V gene TRBV6-5, with D perhaps TRBD1 (6 bases). Per germline, CDR1 MNHEY and CDR2 SVGAGI. V was trimmed by 7 bases and J by 4 bases, leaving 19 bases between them. This CDR3 region has 15 residues. CDR3 region: CASTGGTSRGTEAFF. The DNA for the CDR3 is TGTGCCAGCACGGGGGGGACATCCAGAGGCACTGAAGCTTTCTTT.

V is TRBV6-1 and J is TRBJ2-7, with D possibly being TRBD1 (6 bases). Germline V CDR1 and CDR2: MNHNS, SASEGT. V dropped 2 bases and J dropped 0 bases, with 14 bases sitting between them. CDR3 length: 16 residues. In nucleotides, the CDR3 is TGTGCCAGCAGTGAACGGCGGGTCAGGGGCTCCTACGAGCAGTACTTC. Protein sequence: CASSERRVRGSYEQYF.

Only a few counts were recorded for this clone. The V and J genes are TRBV5-1 and TRBJ2-3; 9 bases are a match to TRBD2. The CDR3 runs 17 residues. Germline lookup yields CDR1 SGHRS and CDR2 YFSETQ. With V trimmed by 0 bases and J by 4 bases, 9 bases remained unmatched. The CDR3 loop reads CASSLELAGVGADTQYF. DNA of the CDR3: TGCGCCAGCAGCTTGGAATTAGCGGGAGTCGGTGCAGATACGCAGTATTTT. Together with reference TRBV5-1 and TRBJ2-3, the CDR3 gives the full variable domain: KAGVTQTPRYLIKTRGQQVTLSCSPISGHRSVSWYQQTPGQGLQFLFEYFSETQRNKGNFPGRFSGRQFSNSRSEMNVSTLELGDSALYLCASSLELAGVGADTQYFGPGTRLTVL.

The gene calls are TRBV7-2 and TRBJ2-1, with 9 bases lining up with TRBD2. The V gene's germline CDR1 is SGHTA and CDR2 FQGNSA. V was clipped by 1 base and J by 9 bases; unmatched bases: 16. The CDR3 has 18 residues. For the CDR3, the DNA is TGTGCCAGCAGCTTAGGCTCCAATATAGCGGGAGTACAGGGTGAGCAGTTCTTC. Its protein product is CASSLGSNIAGVQGEQFF.

The V and J genes are TRBV27 and TRBJ2-7; tentative D call: TRBD1 (5 bases). The CDR3 length is 15 residues. The germline CDR1 and CDR2 sequences are MNHEY and SMNVEV (reference sequence). V gave up 8 bases and J gave up 0 bases, with 17 bases separating them. CDR3 amino acids: CASDGHVYLSYEQYF. For the CDR3, the DNA is TGTGCCAGCGACGGACACGTCTATCTCTCCTACGAGCAGTACTTC.

The chain carries TRBV7-6 and TRBJ1-2; D is perhaps TRBD1 (6 bases). Germline loops: CDR1 SGHVS, CDR2 FNYEAQ. Trimming took off 5 bases at V and 4 bases at J, with 23 bases between the two ends. The CDR3 loop spans 17 amino acids. The CDR3 DNA is TGTGCCAGCAGCCCGCGCGTAGGGACACTAGGCGGCTATGGCTACACCTTC. This sequence encodes CASSPRVGTLGGYGYTF.

The V gene is TRBV19, the J gene TRBJ1-5; the D gene is possibly TRBD1 (6 bases). CDR1 and CDR2 (germline): LNHDA, SQIVND (reference sequence). V was shortened by 4 bases and J by 3 bases, with 16 bases between the two germline ends. CDR3 length: 16 amino acids. The CDR3 DNA is TGTGCCAGTAGTACCCCCCGCGGGGGGGCCAATCAGCCCCAGCATTTT. It translates to CASSTPRGGANQPQHF.

This clone is judged medium-sized. Its ends do not fully match the called genes, so a read error is possible. V and J are TRBV5-6 and TRBJ2-1, with D maybe TRBD2 (5 bases). The CDR3 is 15 residues long. CDR1 and CDR2 (germline): SGHDT, YYEEEE. CDR3 sequence: CASSLDSSSYNEQFF. Written as DNA, the CDR3 is TGTGCCAGCAGTTTGGACTCGAGCTCCTACAATGAGCAGTTCTTC.

This chain uses TRBV5-1 with TRBJ2-2; maybe TRBD2 (5 bases). Trimming shortened V by 1 base and J by 5 bases, and 12 bases separated the two germline ends. The CDR3 covers 15 residues. Germline V gives CDR1 SGHRS, CDR2 YFSETQ. The CDR3 region has the DNA TGCGCCAGCAGCTTGCGGGGAGAGAATACCGGGGAGCTGTTTTTT. Its protein is CASSLRGENTGELFF.

This clone was counted a few times. The chain has TRBV28 and TRBJ1-5; 8 nucleotides line up with TRBD1. The CDR3 is 13 residues long. The germline gives CDR1 MDHEN, CDR2 SYDVKM. The V and J ends lost 6 bases and 4 bases, in that order; junction bases with no gene match: 2. Here the CDR3 reads CASRTGANQPQHF. In nucleotides, the CDR3 is TGTGCCAGCAGGACAGGGGCGAATCAGCCCCAGCATTTT.

The J gene is TRBJ1-3, the V gene TRBV7-9; 9 bases align to TRBD1. After removal of 5 bases from V and 4 bases from J, the junction contained 6 bases not matched to a gene. Germline V CDR1 and CDR2: SEHNR, FQNEAQ (reference sequence). There are 15 residues in the CDR3. The CDR3, as DNA: TGTGCCAGCAGCAACAGGGGGCAGAGGGGAAACACCATATATTTT. Protein product: CASSNRGQRGNTIYF.

A single count supports this clone. V usage is TRBV14 and J usage is TRBJ2-3; 7 bases align to TRBD2. J was trimmed by 6 bases and V by 4 bases; bases with no gene match: 7. The CDR3 loop spans 14 amino acids. Germline-derived CDR1 and CDR2 are SGHDN and FVKESK. The CDR3 reads CASSPRELGDTQYF. The DNA of the CDR3 is TGTGCCAGCAGCCCGCGGGAGTTAGGCGATACGCAGTATTTT. Using reference TRBV14 and TRBJ2-3 for the parts outside the CDR3, the full variable domain is EAGVTQFPSHSVIEKGQTVTLRCDPISGHDNLYWYRRVMGKEIKFLLHFVKESKQDESGMPNNRFLAERTGGTYSTLKVQPAELEDSGVYFCASSPRELGDTQYFGPGTRLTVL.

V is TRBV5-1 and J is TRBJ2-3; 14 positions match TRBD2. The CDR3 totals 18 residues. Germline lookup yields CDR1 SGHRS and CDR2 YFSETQ. Trimming at V came to 2 bases and at J to 4 bases, leaving 9 bases not matched to a gene. The CDR3 region is CASSLWGLAGVRSDTQYF. The CDR3 bases are TGCGCCAGCAGCTTATGGGGACTAGCGGGGGTGAGATCAGATACGCAGTATTTT.

CDR3 protein: CASQPADFSNQPQHF. The CDR3 coding sequence is TGTGCCAGTCAACCGGCGGATTTTAGCAATCAGCCCCAGCATTTT. This sequence joins TRBV28 and TRBJ1-5, with D unclear. Trimming removed 9 bases from V and 0 bases from J, with 15 bases in between. CDR1 is MDHEN and CDR2 is SYDVKM in the germline V gene. This CDR3 is built from 15 residues.

On this clone: Other DNA sequences in the sample encode the same CDR3. The gene calls are TRBV2 and TRBJ1-1; 9 bases fit TRBD1. Germline assignment: CDR1 SNHLY and CDR2 FYNNEI. This CDR3 spans 13 amino acids. V dropped 6 bases and J dropped 1; count of bases not matched to a gene: 0. CDR3 region: CASRGQGNTEAFF. In nucleotides, the CDR3 is TGTGCCAGCAGGGGACAGGGGAACACTGAAGCTTTCTTT. Variable domain in full (rest from reference TRBV2 and TRBJ1-1): EPEVTQTPSHQVTQMGQEVILRCVPISNHLYFYWYRQILGQKVEFLVSFYNNEISEKSEIFDDQFSVERPDGSNFTLKIRSTKLEDSAMYFCASRGQGNTEAFFGQGTRLTVV.

V usage is TRBV29-1 and J usage is TRBJ2-2; 11 bases align to TRBD2. CDR1 and CDR2 (germline): SQVTM, ANQGSEA. This CDR3 region has 14 residues. The ends lost 7 bases at V and 4 bases at J; junction bases unmatched: 5. CDR3 amino acids: CSARTSGLTGELFF. The CDR3 region has the DNA TGCAGCGCCCGGACTAGCGGGCTCACCGGGGAGCTGTTTTTT.

The chain recombines TRBV11-2 with TRBJ2-3, with D hard to call. The CDR3 has 14 amino acids. The V end lost 1 base, the J end lost 11 bases, and 16 bases lay between the germline ends. Germline V gene lookup returns CDR1 SGHAT and CDR2 FQNNGV. The CDR3 nucleotides read TGTGCCAGCAGCTTAGTCCCCGCTTCTATCGAGCAGTATTTT. This sequence encodes CASSLVPASIEQYF.

This clone was seen a few times. V is TRBV19 and J is TRBJ1-5; 11 positions agree with TRBD1. Germline V lookup: CDR1 LNHDA, CDR2 SQIVND (reference sequence). The junction had 8 bases not matched to a gene; V was cut back by 8 bases and J by 2 bases. This CDR3 contains 16 residues. The CDR3 loop reads CASRAGQGEGNQPQHF. The DNA of the CDR3 is TGTGCCAGTCGTGCGGGACAGGGGGAAGGCAATCAGCCCCAGCATTTT.

This chain joins TRBV6-2 or TRBV6-3 and TRBJ1-2; D not resolved. The CDR3 is 15 residues long. Germline V lookup: CDR1 MNHEY, CDR2 SVGEGT. Trimming left V 0 bases short and J 7 bases short, with 15 bases between. This chain's CDR3 is CASSYSEIQRVGYTF. CDR3 DNA sequence: TGTGCCAGCAGTTACTCCGAAATCCAGAGGGTTGGCTACACCTTC.

The chain uses TRBV7-8 and TRBJ2-3; 11 bases match TRBD2. CDR3 size: 15 residues. V dropped 4 bases and J dropped 6; count of bases not matched to a gene: 6. In germline, CDR1 is SGHVS, CDR2 FQNEAQ. Here the CDR3 reads CASSYLAGGSDTQYF. CDR3 coding DNA: TGTGCCAGCAGCTACCTAGCGGGGGGTTCCGATACGCAGTATTTT.

The count of this clone is one. This rearrangement joins TRBV18 to TRBJ2-3, with TRBD2 identical over 7 bases. Germline assignment: CDR1 KGHSH and CDR2 LQKENI. V was clipped by 5 bases and J by 2 bases; unmatched bases: 10. The CDR3 length is 16 residues. CDR3: CASSSRLAEATDTQYF. For the CDR3, the DNA is TGTGCCAGCTCATCCAGACTAGCAGAGGCCACAGATACGCAGTATTTT.

J is TRBJ2-1 and V is TRBV9; 12 bases agree with TRBD2. Unmatched junction bases numbered 5, after V lost 4 bases and J lost 6 bases. CDR1 and CDR2 (germline): SGDLS, YYNGEE. The CDR3 covers 15 residues. CDR3 protein: CASSPLAGGVNEQFF. The CDR3 nucleotides are TGTGCCAGCAGCCCACTAGCGGGGGGAGTCAATGAGCAGTTCTTC.

This clone appeared a few times. The rearrangement links TRBV18 to TRBJ2-7; 10 bases map to TRBD2. CDR3 length equals 14 residues. V lost 2 bases and J lost 3; bases outside the gene matches: 1. Germline values: CDR1 KGHSH, CDR2 LQKENI. The CDR3 sequence is CASSPGTSVYEQYF. The CDR3 DNA follows: TGTGCCAGCTCACCAGGGACTAGCGTCTACGAGCAGTACTTC.

This chain connects TRBV5-4 to TRBJ2-7; TRBD2 matches 12 bases. J lost 7 bases, V lost 0 bases, and 2 bases had no gene match. This CDR3 contains 14 residues. The V gene's germline CDR1 is SGHNT and CDR2 YYREEE (reference sequence). Here the CDR3 reads CASSLASGREEQYF. Here the CDR3 DNA reads TGTGCCAGCAGCTTGGCTAGCGGGAGGGAGGAGCAGTACTTC.